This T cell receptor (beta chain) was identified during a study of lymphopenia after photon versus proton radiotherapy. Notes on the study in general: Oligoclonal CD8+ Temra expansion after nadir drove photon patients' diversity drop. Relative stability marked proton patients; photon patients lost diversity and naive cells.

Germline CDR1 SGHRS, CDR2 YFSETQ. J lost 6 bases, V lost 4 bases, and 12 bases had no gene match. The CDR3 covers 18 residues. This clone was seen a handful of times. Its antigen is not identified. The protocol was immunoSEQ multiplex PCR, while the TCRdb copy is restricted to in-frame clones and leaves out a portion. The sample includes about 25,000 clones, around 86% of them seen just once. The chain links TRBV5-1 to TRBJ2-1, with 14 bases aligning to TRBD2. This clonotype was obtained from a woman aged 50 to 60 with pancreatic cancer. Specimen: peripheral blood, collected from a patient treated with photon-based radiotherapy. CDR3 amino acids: CASSQAPSGTSGSNEQFF. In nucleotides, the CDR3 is TGCGCCAGCAGCCAAGCTCCATCCGGGACTAGCGGGAGCAATGAGCAGTTCTTC.